The sequence of this T cell receptor (beta chain) was determined in a study of tumour-infiltrating T cells in Burkitt lymphoma. Study summary: Productive clonality predicted overall and progression-free survival.

Using immunoSEQ multiplex PCR, the repertoire was profiled, and TCRdb retains in-frame clones only, with some absent. The sample includes about 14,000 clones, roughly 80% of them seen just once. The germline V gene encodes CDR1 SNHLY and CDR2 FYNNEI. The V gene lost 2 bases and the J gene lost 6 bases, with 13 bases spanning the gap. The CDR3 has 14 residues. The source of this sequence is a human donor with diffuse large B-cell lymphoma. Sequenced material: tumor tissue. The gene calls are TRBV2 and TRBJ1-2; D not certain. For the CDR3, the DNA is TGTGCCAGCAGTGAAACCTTTATAAAAGATGGCTACACCTTC. Residues: CASSETFIKDGYTF.